The 23 T cell receptor beta chains below were found in one sample sequenced in a study of blood T cells in healthy people across ages. For the second PCR, which ran for about 7 to 11 cycles, a sample-barcoded 5' primer and a J-beta primer mix were used. TCRdb fed the 5' RACE reads into MiXCR, producing one record per CDR3 protein. Of 1 million or so distinct CDR3 sequences in the sample, under 30% are singletons; the top ten hold less than 0.75%. The same sample was also used in a study of T cells of mothers and their children.

The sample consisted of blood. Source of these receptors: a girl aged 2 to 10 in good health.

The chain has TRBV12-3 or TRBV12-4 and TRBJ2-5; D is uncertain. The J call is doubtful: the DNA matches TRBJ2-1 better. This CDR3 is built from 13 residues. CDR3 in amino acids: CASSPPEKYEQFF. CDR3 nucleotide sequence: TGTGCCAGCAGTCCCCCGGAGAAGTATGAGCAGTTCTTC.

The chain recombines TRBV6-2 or TRBV6-3 with TRBJ2-5; the D is unclear. The CDR3 has 14 residues. Germline CDR1 MNHEY, CDR2 SVGEGT. Trimming took off 9 bases at V and 5 bases at J, with 19 bases between the two ends. The CDR3 is CASWSESLGETQYF. Written as DNA, the CDR3 is TGTGCCAGTTGGAGCGAGTCGTTGGGGGAGACCCAGTACTTC.

This clonotype has more than one count but fewer than ten. The genes are TRBV7-8 and TRBJ2-1; 7 bases match TRBD2. The CDR3 covers 13 residues. With V trimmed by 1 base and J by 10 bases, 4 bases remained unmatched. The germline V gene has CDR1 SGHVS and CDR2 FQNEAQ. The CDR3 is CASSLGQGGEQFF. DNA of the CDR3: TGTGCCAGCAGCTTAGGGCAGGGAGGGGAGCAGTTCTTC.

The chain employs TRBV4-1 and TRBJ2-3; 13 bases are a match to TRBD2. The germline CDR1 and CDR2 sequences are MGHRA and YSYEKL. This CDR3 spans 17 amino acids. J lost 3 bases, V lost 3 bases, and 6 bases had no gene match. CDR3 residues: CASSHPTSGRGTDTQYF. In DNA, the CDR3 is TGCGCCAGCAGCCACCCCACTAGCGGGAGGGGAACAGATACGCAGTATTTT.

This clonotype was seen a handful of times. Here the CDR3 DNA reads TGTGCCAGCAGCTTAGTCCCAGGGGGCGTAAGTTCCTACGAGCAGTACTTC. The encoded protein is CASSLVPGGVSSYEQYF. The chain carries TRBV7-2 and TRBJ2-7; 8 bases map to TRBD1. J gave up 1 base and V 1 base, and 9 bases lay outside the gene matches. Germline CDR1 SGHTA, CDR2 FQGNSA. The CDR3 extends over 17 amino acids.

The chain has TRBV5-5 and TRBJ1-1; D is undetermined. Per germline, CDR1 SGHKS and CDR2 YYEKEE (reference sequence). The CDR3 has 14 residues. V gave up 1 base and J gave up 1 base, with 8 bases separating them. In DNA form, the CDR3 reads TGTGCCAGCAGCTTGTTTCCGGCGAACACTGAAGCTTTCTTT. Its translation: CASSLFPANTEAFF.

J is TRBJ2-2 and V is TRBV12-3 or TRBV12-4, with D possibly TRBD2 on 6 matching bases. Trimming left V 4 bases short and J 4 bases short, with 16 bases between. The CDR3 is 16 residues long. CDR3 in DNA: TGTGCCAGCAGTTCCCGGGCCCGGGGGTCCACCGGGGAGCTGTTTTTT. Translating it yields CASSSRARGSTGELFF.

The chain couples TRBV19 to TRBJ2-7; tentatively, D is TRBD2 (5 bases). The CDR3 sequence is 14 residues long. Trimming removed 3 bases from V and 7 bases from J, with 16 bases in between. The germline CDR1 and CDR2 sequences are LNHDA and SQIVND (reference sequence). In nucleotides, the CDR3 is TGTGCCAGTAGTATGACATCCTATACTAGGGAGCAGTACTTC. Translating gives CASSMTSYTREQYF.

This clonotype has only a few counts. The gene calls are TRBV7-9 and TRBJ1-4; D not certain. Germline CDR1 SEHNR, CDR2 FQNEAQ (reference sequence). The germline V and J ends were trimmed by 5 bases and 0 bases, with 7 bases remaining between them. The CDR3 contains 14 residues. CDR3 amino acids: CASSGIATNEKLFF. The CDR3 DNA is TGTGCCAGCAGCGGGATTGCAACTAATGAAAAACTGTTTTTT.

The chain employs TRBV7-6 and TRBJ1-4; a possible D gene is TRBD1 (5 bases). V lost 5 bases to trimming and J lost 11 bases, with 12 bases between them. This CDR3 contains 12 residues. Germline-derived CDR1 and CDR2 are SGHVS and FNYEAQ. The CDR3 DNA reads TGTGCCAGCAGCACCCTGGGGGGTAAACTGTTTTTT. Amino acid sequence: CASSTLGGKLFF.

This clonotype turned up a few times. The chain couples TRBV3-1 to TRBJ2-5; 7 bases are shared with TRBD2. The J call may be in error: the DNA end matches TRBJ2-1 better. CDR3 length equals 12 residues. The V gene's germline CDR1 is LGHDT and CDR2 YNNKEL (reference sequence). The CDR3 loop reads CASSQEASGQFF. The CDR3 DNA is TGTGCCAGCAGCCAAGAAGCTAGCGGGCAGTTCTTC.

This clonotype was detected a few times. Relative to the germline gene, one junction end is altered; a read error may explain this. The rearrangement joins TRBV28 to TRBJ1-1; no clear D gene. The CDR3 has 14 residues. Germline-derived CDR1 and CDR2 are MDHEN and SYDVKM. The CDR3 sequence is CASSLDPLRTEALF. The DNA of the CDR3 is TGTGCCAGCAGTTTAGACCCCTTGCGCACTGAAGCTCTCTTT.

This clonotype was counted only a few times. The chain is built from TRBV7-9 and TRBJ1-2, with no clear D. Looked up from germline, CDR1 is SEHNR and CDR2 is FQNEAQ (reference sequence). This CDR3 contains 10 residues. As DNA, the CDR3 is TGTGGCGTGATTAACTATGGCTACACCTTC. Translating it yields CGVINYGYTF.

The genes are TRBV14 and TRBJ1-2, with TRBD1 matching over 11 bases. Germline V gene lookup returns CDR1 SGHDN and CDR2 FVKESK. CDR3 length equals 17 residues. J was trimmed by 4 bases and V by 4 bases; bases with no gene match: 11. This CDR3 is CASSPNPGQGVSYGYTF. Written as DNA, the CDR3 is TGTGCCAGCAGCCCGAACCCGGGACAGGGGGTGTCCTATGGCTACACCTTC.

The J gene is TRBJ1-2, the V gene TRBV12-3 or TRBV12-4; D remains ambiguous. The CDR3 runs 14 residues. Deletions cut 5 bases from V and 5 bases from J, with 15 bases between. Here the CDR3 DNA reads TGTGCCAGCAGTCCGGGCCAACCTGAATATGGCTACACCTTC. Its protein is CASSPGQPEYGYTF.

The CDR3 reads CASSLGQGGRYSNQPQHF. Here the CDR3 DNA reads TGTGCCAGCAGTTTAGGGCAGGGCGGGAGATATAGCAATCAGCCCCAGCATTTT. The chain has TRBV12-3 or TRBV12-4 and TRBJ1-5, with a weak D call TRBD1 (5 bases). V was cut by 1 base and J by 0 bases, with 16 bases left in between. The CDR3 has 18 amino acids.

This clonotype has more than one count but fewer than ten. The chain is built from TRBV14 and TRBJ2-1, with 10 bases matching TRBD2. With 2 bases clipped from V and 6 bases from J, the junction kept 7 bases outside the gene matches. Germline V gives CDR1 SGHDN, CDR2 FVKESK. This CDR3 is built from 16 residues. The CDR3 here is CASSQSGGALGNEQFF. CDR3 nucleotide sequence: TGTGCCAGCAGCCAAAGCGGGGGGGCGCTAGGCAATGAGCAGTTCTTC.

This clonotype was seen more than once but under ten times. V is TRBV4-1 and J is TRBJ1-1; D is uncertain. Germline V gene data show CDR1 as MGHRA and CDR2 as YSYEKL. The CDR3 extends over 16 amino acids. The V gene lost 1 base and the J gene lost 6 bases, with 18 bases spanning the gap. CDR3 protein: CASSQVDVDPGAEAFF. The CDR3 bases are TGCGCCAGCAGCCAAGTTGACGTCGATCCCGGCGCTGAAGCTTTCTTT.

The gene calls are TRBV28 and TRBJ2-1, with 9 positions matching TRBD2. The trim removed 6 bases at V and 6 bases at J, leaving 12 bases unmatched. The CDR3 length is 16 residues. Germline V gene lookup returns CDR1 MDHEN and CDR2 SYDVKM. The DNA of the CDR3 is TGTGCCAGCAGCCGAACGCATAGCGGGAGTAGCAATGAGCAGTTCTTC. It encodes CASSRTHSGSSNEQFF.

This clonotype was seen repeatedly, ten times or more. V is TRBV2 and J is TRBJ2-5, with D perhaps assigned TRBD1 or TRBD2 (6 bases each). There are 12 residues in the CDR3. Germline V lookup: CDR1 SNHLY, CDR2 FYNNEI. The germline V and J ends were trimmed by 4 bases and 5 bases, with 8 bases remaining between them. The CDR3 region is CASSAGAETQYF. Here the CDR3 DNA reads TGTGCCAGCAGTGCGGGGGCCGAGACCCAGTACTTC.

The CDR3 loop reads CSAIGRDLAAPQHF. DNA for the CDR3: TGCAGTGCGATAGGACGGGACCTGGCCGCGCCCCAGCATTTT. J is TRBJ1-5 and V is TRBV20-1; D possibly corresponds to TRBD1 (5 bases). CDR1 is DFQATT, CDR2 SNEGSKA, per germline (reference sequence). Trimming pared 6 bases from V and 9 bases from J, leaving 21 bases between. The CDR3 contains 14 residues.

This clonotype appeared a few times. The V and J genes are TRBV29-1 and TRBJ2-3; no clear D gene. Germline V CDR1 and CDR2: SQVTM, ANQGSEA. The V end was cut by 6 bases, the J end by 6 bases, with 10 bases between. This CDR3 contains 11 residues. The CDR3 bases are TGCAGCGTGCAGAGGTCCGATACGCAGTATTTT. Amino acid sequence: CSVQRSDTQYF.

This sequence joins TRBV20-1 and TRBJ2-3; D remains unclear. CDR3 length equals 15 residues. V gave up 0 bases and J gave up 3 bases, with 13 bases separating them. Germline values: CDR1 DFQATT, CDR2 SNEGSKA (reference sequence). As DNA, the CDR3 is TGCAGTGCTAGAGATCTCGGGCAAGTTACAGATACGCAGTATTTT. Its protein is CSARDLGQVTDTQYF.